The 3 T cell receptor beta chains listed next were all sequenced from one sample in a study of T cell responses to AZD1222 COVID-19 vaccine. Only in-frame clones appear in the TCRdb table, and some are missing; sequencing was by immunoSEQ multiplex PCR. The sample carries about 110,000 clones, about 92% recorded once. Sequencing used peripheral blood, obtained on day 0 of MenACWY control vaccination. These receptors were taken from an adult in good health.

The genes are TRBV6-5 and TRBJ1-1; no reliable D call. Germline V gene data show CDR1 as MNHEY and CDR2 as SVGAGI. This CDR3 region has 15 residues. V was pared by 2 bases and J by 0 bases, with 10 bases between. The CDR3 region is CASSYKAALNTEAFF. In nucleotides, the CDR3 is TGTGCCAGCAGTTACAAGGCTGCTCTGAACACTGAAGCTTTCTTT.

The genes are TRBV7-9 and TRBJ1-4, with D uncertain. Trimming cost V 3 bases and J 8 bases, with 10 bases left between them. Germline assignment: CDR1 SEHNR and CDR2 FQNEAQ (reference sequence). CDR3 length: 13 residues. This CDR3 reads CASSFDTAEKLFF. Written as DNA, the CDR3 is TGTGCCAGCAGCTTCGATACCGCGGAAAAACTGTTTTTT.

The rearrangement links TRBV5-1 to TRBJ1-3; perhaps TRBD1 as D (6 bases). The CDR3 totals 13 residues. The V gene's germline CDR1 is SGHRS and CDR2 YFSETQ. V lost 7 bases and J lost 2, with 10 bases in between. The CDR3: CASGRGTGNTIYF. For the CDR3, the DNA is TGCGCCAGCGGGAGGGGGACTGGAAACACCATATATTTT.